These 7 T cell receptor beta chains share one sample of origin, sequenced in a study of read filtering for tumor transcriptome and immune sequencing. From 400 to 450 ng of RNA, a library with molecular barcoded alpha/delta and beta/gamma adaptors was made. TCRdb re-called the reads with MiXCR, one entry per CDR3 protein. The repertoire holds some 130,000 distinct CDR3 sequences, with over 10% as singletons. Sequencing input: a population of CD138-negative cells sorted from bone marrow. These receptors all stem from a donor at least 40 years old with multiple myeloma.

This clonotype has ten or more counts. The V gene is TRBV27, the J gene TRBJ2-1; maybe TRBD1 (5 bases). The CDR3 length is 17 residues. V was clipped by 5 bases and J by 0 bases, with 17 bases between them. CDR1 and CDR2 from the germline V gene are MNHEY and SMNVEV (reference sequence). CDR3 amino acids: CASSPVGAASSYNEQFF. CDR3 coding DNA: TGTGCCAGCAGTCCGGTAGGGGCTGCTAGCTCCTACAATGAGCAGTTCTTC.

This clonotype has at least ten counts. This chain joins TRBV29-1 and TRBJ2-1; no firm D call. Trimming took off 7 bases at V and 7 bases at J, with 14 bases between the two ends. This CDR3 contains 12 residues. Germline values: CDR1 SQVTM, CDR2 ANQGSEA. The CDR3 here is CSAVVRRNEQFF. DNA of the CDR3: TGCAGCGCTGTCGTTCGTCGGAATGAGCAGTTCTTC.

This clonotype was counted many times. The chain uses TRBV2 and TRBJ2-7, with TRBD2 identical over 10 bases. The CDR3 extends over 15 amino acids. The V gene's germline CDR1 is SNHLY and CDR2 FYNNEI. V shed 4 bases, J shed 4 bases, and the junction held 7 bases outside the gene matches. The CDR3 coding sequence is TGTGCCAGCAGTGTAGCGGGAGGTACCGAATACGAGCAGTACTTC. Translation: CASSVAGGTEYEQYF.

This clonotype was seen many times. The gene calls are TRBV20-1 and TRBJ2-7; 12 bases align to TRBD2. The CDR3 totals 15 residues. Germline V gene lookup returns CDR1 DFQATT and CDR2 SNEGSKA (reference sequence). J lost 4 bases, V lost 3 bases, and 7 bases had no gene match. The CDR3 reads CSARATSGRIYEQYF. In DNA, the CDR3 is TGCAGTGCTAGGGCGACTAGCGGGAGAATTTACGAGCAGTACTTC.

This clonotype was counted many times. The chain links TRBV29-1 to TRBJ1-3; possible D gene TRBD1, 5 bases. CDR3 size: 13 residues. V dropped 6 bases and J dropped 2 bases, with 11 bases sitting between them. Per germline, CDR1 SQVTM and CDR2 ANQGSEA. The CDR3 protein is CSVLGRAGNTIYF. The CDR3 DNA follows: TGCAGCGTCCTAGGCAGGGCTGGAAACACCATATATTTT.

This clonotype was detected many times. V and J are TRBV6-2 or TRBV6-3 and TRBJ2-7; D gene ambiguous. CDR3 length: 12 amino acids. In germline, CDR1 is MNHEY, CDR2 SVGEGT. The ends were cut back, 8 bases at V and 3 bases at J, with 11 bases in the middle. CDR3 bases: TGTGCCAGCGAGACGGGCAGCTACGAGCAGTACTTC. Encoded protein: CASETGSYEQYF.

This clonotype showed up many times. V is TRBV10-3 and J is TRBJ2-2, with 10 bases matching TRBD1. This CDR3 has 15 residues. V was clipped by 5 bases and J by 5 bases; unmatched bases: 5. Germline V lookup: CDR1 ENHRY, CDR2 SYGVKD. The CDR3 DNA follows: TGTGCCATCAGTCGGCGGACAGGGGGAACCGGGGAGCTGTTTTTT. Its translation is CAISRRTGGTGELFF.